The text below deals with one T cell receptor (beta chain). The data stem from a study of blood T cell repertoires in COVID-19. V was clipped by 6 bases and J by 2 bases, with 9 bases between them. Germline V gives CDR1 LNHDA, CDR2 SQIVND (reference sequence). The CDR3 runs to 13 residues. Measured with immunoSEQ multiplex PCR; TCRdb has only the in-frame clones, and not every one. Of more than 300,000 clones listed, 70% to 90% are singletons. The material sequenced was peripheral blood. This chain joins TRBV19 and TRBJ2-3, with D hard to call. The source is a woman aged 25 to 39 with COVID-19, enrolled during active disease. The CDR3: CASRITVTDTQYF. CDR3 DNA: TGTGCCAGTAGGATAACGGTCACAGATACGCAGTATTTT.